The next 12 T cell receptor beta chains were all read from a single sample in a study of Graves' ophthalmopathy and Graves' hyperthyroidism. As the template, RNA transcripts were used to amplify TCR beta CDR3 regions. HTBI primers were used in a first-round RT-PCR, which preceded a second-round multiplex PCR. MiXCR was run by TCRdb on the multiplex PCR reads, yielding one entry per CDR3 protein. The sample consists of 600,000 to 650,000 distinct CDR3 sequences, roughly 20% of them appearing once. The specimen sequenced was peripheral blood. The source of these receptors is a woman aged 18-30 years with stable Graves' hyperthyroidism. Some clones in this sample may be carry-over from other donors' samples.

This chain links TRBV29-1 with TRBJ1-1; D not resolved. V lost 3 bases to trimming and J lost 7 bases, with 6 bases between them. This CDR3 contains 10 residues. The germline V gene encodes CDR1 SQVTM and CDR2 ANQGSEA. The CDR3 is CSVEGFEAFF. CDR3 in DNA: TGCAGCGTTGAGGGATTTGAAGCTTTCTTT.

In its sample, this clonotype was seen many times. The chain employs TRBV5-1 and TRBJ2-7, with 9 bases lining up with TRBD1. The CDR3 runs to 15 residues. Trimming took 3 bases from V and 6 from J; bases not matched to a gene: 10. The germline V gene has CDR1 SGHRS and CDR2 YFSETQ. CDR3 nucleotides: TGCGCCAGCAGCTCCCGGGGGACAGGGTCGGGCGAGCAGTACTTC. Amino acid sequence: CASSSRGTGSGEQYF.

In its sample, this clonotype was seen many times. The chain uses TRBV6-5 and TRBJ1-5; D is possibly TRBD1 (5 bases). With 8 bases removed from V and 2 bases from J, the gap between germline ends came to 13 bases. The CDR3 runs 14 residues. Germline CDR1 MNHEY, CDR2 SVGAGI. The chain's CDR3 is CASDSRGGNQPQHF. CDR3 in DNA: TGTGCCAGCGACTCAAGAGGGGGCAATCAGCCCCAGCATTTT.

The rearrangement links TRBV7-9 to TRBJ2-7, with TRBD1 identical over 8 bases. This CDR3 has 14 residues. The ends lost 5 bases at V and 3 bases at J; junction bases unmatched: 6. The germline gives CDR1 SEHNR, CDR2 FQNEAQ (reference sequence). DNA of the CDR3: TGTGCCAGCAGCAATGACAGGGGAGTCTACGAGCAGTACTTC. Translated: CASSNDRGVYEQYF.

The chain couples TRBV2 to TRBJ1-6; perhaps TRBD1 as D (6 bases). The CDR3 extends over 15 amino acids. V was shortened by 2 bases and J by 6 bases, with 11 bases between the two germline ends. Germline V gene lookup returns CDR1 SNHLY and CDR2 FYNNEI. CDR3 protein: CASSEYTGSNSPLHF. Written as DNA, the CDR3 is TGTGCCAGCAGTGAATATACAGGGAGTAATTCACCCCTCCACTTT.

Of note for this clonotype: With a much larger clone just one base away, this may be a read error. The chain recombines TRBV4-1 with TRBJ1-1, with 9 bases fitting TRBD1. The V gene's germline CDR1 is MGHRA and CDR2 YSYEKL. CDR3 length: 15 amino acids. In nucleotides, the CDR3 is TGCGCCAGCAGCCAAGCTGGGACAGGGATAACTGAAGCTTGCTTT. As protein: CASSQAGTGITEACF.

The chain links TRBV14 to TRBJ1-1; D is ambiguous. Germline V gene data show CDR1 as SGHDN and CDR2 as FVKESK. Deletions cut 1 base from V and 3 bases from J, with 21 bases between. This CDR3 region has 18 residues. CDR3 in amino acids: CASSQVGKWGPRDTEAFF. The CDR3 nucleotides read TGTGCCAGCAGCCAAGTCGGGAAGTGGGGTCCCCGGGACACTGAAGCTTTCTTT.

There are many counts of this clonotype. J is TRBJ1-2 and V is TRBV12-3 or TRBV12-4; 8 nucleotides agree with TRBD1. Losses at the gene ends were 3 bases for V and 3 bases for J; bases not matched to a gene: 6. This CDR3 is built from 15 residues. CDR3 sequence reads: CASSFPTGAHYGYTF. DNA of the CDR3: TGTGCCAGCAGTTTCCCGACAGGGGCCCACTATGGCTACACCTTC.

This clonotype was seen at least ten times. This chain connects TRBV2 to TRBJ1-2, with TRBD1 as a possible D gene (6 bases). Germline loops: CDR1 SNHLY, CDR2 FYNNEI. The CDR3 is 14 residues long. Trimming cost V 6 bases and J 6 bases, with 17 bases left between them. In DNA form, the CDR3 reads TGTGCCAGCAGCGGACAGTCAAATTTGGATGGCTACACCTTC. This gives the protein CASSGQSNLDGYTF.

This clonotype was found many times. The chain has TRBV6-2 or TRBV6-3 and TRBJ2-6; the match to TRBD1 covers 7 bases. Germline loops: CDR1 MNHEY, CDR2 SVGEGT. V gave up 3 bases and J gave up 0 bases; unmatched junction bases: 11. The CDR3 loop spans 19 amino acids. CDR3 sequence: CASSYPPGTADSGANVLTF. Here the CDR3 DNA reads TGTGCCAGCAGTTATCCCCCCGGGACAGCAGACTCTGGGGCCAACGTCCTGACTTTC.

This clonotype was observed many times. The chain recombines TRBV12-3 or TRBV12-4 with TRBJ2-2; D not resolved. V dropped 6 bases and J dropped 5 bases, with 10 bases sitting between them. This CDR3 has 13 amino acids. CDR3 in amino acids: CASRGDTTGELFF. DNA for the CDR3: TGTGCCAGCAGAGGAGATACGACCGGGGAGCTGTTTTTT.

The J gene is TRBJ1-2, the V gene TRBV28; D is possibly TRBD1 (6 bases). The germline gives CDR1 MDHEN, CDR2 SYDVKM. The CDR3 spans 14 residues. V lost 6 bases, J lost 7 bases, and 18 bases lay in between. The CDR3 loop reads CASSSTTGASGYTF. The DNA for the CDR3 is TGTGCCAGCAGCTCGACGACAGGAGCGAGTGGCTACACCTTC.